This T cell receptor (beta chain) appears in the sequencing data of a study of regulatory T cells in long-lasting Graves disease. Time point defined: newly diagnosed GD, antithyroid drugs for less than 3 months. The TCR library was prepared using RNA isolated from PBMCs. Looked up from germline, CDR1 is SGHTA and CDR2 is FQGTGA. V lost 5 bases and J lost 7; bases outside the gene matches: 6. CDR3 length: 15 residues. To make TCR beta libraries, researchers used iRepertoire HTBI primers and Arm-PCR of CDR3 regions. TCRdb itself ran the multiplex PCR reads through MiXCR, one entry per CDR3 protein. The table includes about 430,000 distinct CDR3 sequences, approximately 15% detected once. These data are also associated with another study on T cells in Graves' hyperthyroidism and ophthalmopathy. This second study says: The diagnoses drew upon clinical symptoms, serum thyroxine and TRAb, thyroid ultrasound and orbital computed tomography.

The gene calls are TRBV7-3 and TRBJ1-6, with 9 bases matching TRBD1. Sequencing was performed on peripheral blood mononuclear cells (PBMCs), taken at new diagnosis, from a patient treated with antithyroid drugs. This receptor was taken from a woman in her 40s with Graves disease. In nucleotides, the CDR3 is TGTGCCAGCAGCCCCACAGGGGGCGCAAATTCACCCCTCCACTTT. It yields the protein CASSPTGGANSPLHF.